This T cell receptor beta chain was sequenced during a study of CD8 T cells in ankylosing spondylitis. Germline V CDR1 and CDR2: LGHNA, YNFKEQ. The CDR3 loop spans 18 amino acids. TCRdb ran MiXCR on the 5' RACE reads and lists one entry per CDR3 protein. Counted here are under 300,000 distinct CDR3 sequences, approximately 12% occurring once; the ten biggest clones make up 6% to 8.5%. Regarding this clonotype: One junction end does not reproduce the germline sequence, and a read error may be involved.

The clonotype originates from a male donor with ankylosing spondylitis or in good health (not recorded which). The sequencing input was blood, either unsorted or a sorted T cell fraction (not recorded which). The gene calls are TRBV4-2 and TRBJ2-3; 9 nucleotides line up with TRBD2. CDR3 DNA: TGTGCCATCAGCCCAGGTCGTCTAGCGGGGATCCTCACAGATACGCAGTATTTT. Translated: CAISPGRLAGILTDTQYF.